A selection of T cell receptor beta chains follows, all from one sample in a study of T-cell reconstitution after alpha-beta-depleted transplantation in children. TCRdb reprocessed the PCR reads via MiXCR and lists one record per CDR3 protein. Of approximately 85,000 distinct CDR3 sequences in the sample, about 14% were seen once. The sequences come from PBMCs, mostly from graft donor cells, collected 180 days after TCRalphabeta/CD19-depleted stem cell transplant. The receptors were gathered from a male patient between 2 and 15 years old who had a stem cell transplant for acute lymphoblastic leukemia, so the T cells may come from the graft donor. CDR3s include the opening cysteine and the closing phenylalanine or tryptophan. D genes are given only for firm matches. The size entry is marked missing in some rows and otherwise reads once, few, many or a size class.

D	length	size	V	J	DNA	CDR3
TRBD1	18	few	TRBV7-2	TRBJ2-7	TGTGCCAGCAGCTTACGCGGAAGACCGGGACAGGGAATATATGGGCAGTACTTC	CASSLRGRPGQGIYGQYF
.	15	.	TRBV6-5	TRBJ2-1	TGTGCCAGCAGTTACTCTGGGCAGGGACACAATGAGCAGTTCTTC	CASSYSGQGHNEQFF
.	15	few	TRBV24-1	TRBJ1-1	TGTGCCACCAGTGACCCCACCCGGTCCCTCCCTGAAGCTTTCTTT	CATSDPTRSLPEAFF
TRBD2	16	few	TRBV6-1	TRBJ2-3	TGTGCCAGCAGCGCCGGCGCTAGCGGGGGTGCAGATACGCAGTATTTT	CASSAGASGGADTQYF
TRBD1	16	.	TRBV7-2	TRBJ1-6	TGTGCCAGCAGCTACCCTGACAGGGCCAGTAATTCACCCCTCCACTTT	CASSYPDRASNSPLHF
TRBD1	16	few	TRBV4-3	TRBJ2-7	TGCGCCAGCAGCCATGACTTCCGGGACAGCGTCTACGAGCAGTACTTC	CASSHDFRDSVYEQYF
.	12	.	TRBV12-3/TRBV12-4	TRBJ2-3	TGTGCCAGCAGTTCCGGTCTGGATACGCAGTATTTT	CASSSGLDTQYF
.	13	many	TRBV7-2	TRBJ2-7	TGTGCCAGCAGCTTAAGGGCCGATCCCGAGCAGTACTTC	CASSLRADPEQYF
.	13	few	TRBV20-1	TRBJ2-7	TGCAGTGCTAGAGATCCGGCGGTTTACGAGCAGTACTTC	CSARDPAVYEQYF
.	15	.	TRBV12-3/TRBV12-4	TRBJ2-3	TGTGCCAGCAGTTTAGCGGGGGGCCGAACAGATACGCAGTATTTT	CASSLAGGRTDTQYF
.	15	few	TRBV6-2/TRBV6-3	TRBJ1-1	TGTGCCAGCAGTTACTCGGGGGCCCCGGGCACTGAAGCTTTCTTT	CASSYSGAPGTEAFF
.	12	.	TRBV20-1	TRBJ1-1	TGCAGTGCTAGTGGGGGATACACTGAAGCTTTCTTT	CSASGGYTEAFF
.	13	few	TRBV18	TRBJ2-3	TGTGCCGGGACGGCAGGTTCCACAGATACGCAGTATTTT	CAGTAGSTDTQYF
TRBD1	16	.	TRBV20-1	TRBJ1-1	TGCAGTGCTGGCCCCGGGACAGGTTTCATGAACACTGAAGCTTTCTTT	CSAGPGTGFMNTEAFF
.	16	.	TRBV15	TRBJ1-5	TGTGCCACCAGCAGAGAGCTAACGGGCAGGGATCAGCCCCAGCATTTT	CATSRELTGRDQPQHF
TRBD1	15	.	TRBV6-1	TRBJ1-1	TGTGCCAGCAGACCCGGGACAGCTAGGAACACTGAAGCTTTCTTT	CASRPGTARNTEAFF
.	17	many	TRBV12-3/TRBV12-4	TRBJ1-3	TGTGCCAGCAGTTCCCGCTTTGGGGGGAGGCCTGGAAACACCATATATTTT	CASSSRFGGRPGNTIYF
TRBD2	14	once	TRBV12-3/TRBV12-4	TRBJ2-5	TGTGCCAGAAGCGGGGGACAAAAAGGCGAGACCCAGTACTTC	CARSGGQKGETQYF
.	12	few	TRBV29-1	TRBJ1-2	TGCAGCGCTGAACCGGGGTTGGGTGGCTACACCTTC	CSAEPGLGGYTF
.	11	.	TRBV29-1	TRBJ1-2	TGCAGCGTTGGGGACGGCTATGGCTACACCTTC	CSVGDGYGYTF
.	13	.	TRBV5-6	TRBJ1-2	TGTGCCAGCAGCTTGCCCGGGCTCTATGGCTACACCTTC	CASSLPGLYGYTF
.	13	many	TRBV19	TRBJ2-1	TGTGCCAGTAGTATCGCCTCCGAAGGGGAGCAGTTCTTC	CASSIASEGEQFF
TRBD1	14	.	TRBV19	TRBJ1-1	TGTGCCGCGGGGACAGGGTCCGGGGTCACTGAAGCTTTCTTT	CAAGTGSGVTEAFF